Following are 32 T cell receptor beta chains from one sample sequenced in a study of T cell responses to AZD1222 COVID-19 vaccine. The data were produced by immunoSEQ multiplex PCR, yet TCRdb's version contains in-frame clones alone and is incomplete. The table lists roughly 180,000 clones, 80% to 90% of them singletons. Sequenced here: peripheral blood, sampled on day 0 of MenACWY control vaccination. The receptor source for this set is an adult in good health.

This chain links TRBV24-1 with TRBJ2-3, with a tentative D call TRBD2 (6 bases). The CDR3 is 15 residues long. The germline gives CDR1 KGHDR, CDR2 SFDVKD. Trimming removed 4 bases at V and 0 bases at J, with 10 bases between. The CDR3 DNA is TGTGCCACCAGTGAAATGCGGGATAGCACAGATACGCAGTATTTT. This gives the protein CATSEMRDSTDTQYF.

CDR3 sequence (DNA): TGTGCCAGCAGTGAGTGGGGGACGAACACCGGGGAGCTGTTTTTT. It encodes CASSEWGTNTGELFF. This rearrangement joins TRBV2 to TRBJ2-2; perhaps D is TRBD1 or TRBD2 (5 bases each). The CDR3 contains 15 residues. Trimming removed 3 bases from V and 0 bases from J, with 8 bases in between. Germline CDR1 SNHLY, CDR2 FYNNEI.

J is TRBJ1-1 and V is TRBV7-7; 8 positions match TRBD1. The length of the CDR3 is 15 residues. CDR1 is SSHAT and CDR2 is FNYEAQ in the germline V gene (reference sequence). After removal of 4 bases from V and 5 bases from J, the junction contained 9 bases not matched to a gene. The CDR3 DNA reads TGTGCCAGCAGCTACCCTAAGGACAGGGTTACTGAAGCTTTCTTT. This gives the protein CASSYPKDRVTEAFF.

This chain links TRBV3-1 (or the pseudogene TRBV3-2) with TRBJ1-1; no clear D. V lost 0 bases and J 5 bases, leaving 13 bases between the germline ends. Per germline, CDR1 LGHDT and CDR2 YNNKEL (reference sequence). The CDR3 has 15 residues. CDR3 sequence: CASSQDGRGWTEAFF. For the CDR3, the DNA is TGTGCCAGCAGCCAAGATGGCCGGGGATGGACTGAAGCTTTCTTT.

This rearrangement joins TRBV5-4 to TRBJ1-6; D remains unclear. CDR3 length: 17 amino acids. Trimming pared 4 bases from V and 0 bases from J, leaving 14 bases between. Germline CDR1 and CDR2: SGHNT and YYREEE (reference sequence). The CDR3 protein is CASSPGGRSSYNSPLHF. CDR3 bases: TGTGCCAGCAGCCCGGGAGGCCGGAGCTCCTATAATTCACCCCTCCACTTT.

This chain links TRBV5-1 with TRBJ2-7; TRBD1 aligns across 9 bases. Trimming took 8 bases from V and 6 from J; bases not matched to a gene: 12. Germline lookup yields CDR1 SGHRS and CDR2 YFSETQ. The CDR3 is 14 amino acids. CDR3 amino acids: CASTPGQGSGEQYF. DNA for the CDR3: TGCGCCAGTACCCCGGGACAGGGTTCTGGCGAGCAGTACTTC.

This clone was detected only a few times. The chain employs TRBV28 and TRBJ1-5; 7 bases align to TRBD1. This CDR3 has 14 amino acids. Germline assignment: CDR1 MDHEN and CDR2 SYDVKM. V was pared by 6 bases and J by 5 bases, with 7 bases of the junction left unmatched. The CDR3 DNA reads TGTGCCAGCAGGACAGGGAGGGTGGATCAGCCCCAGCATTTT. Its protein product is CASRTGRVDQPQHF.

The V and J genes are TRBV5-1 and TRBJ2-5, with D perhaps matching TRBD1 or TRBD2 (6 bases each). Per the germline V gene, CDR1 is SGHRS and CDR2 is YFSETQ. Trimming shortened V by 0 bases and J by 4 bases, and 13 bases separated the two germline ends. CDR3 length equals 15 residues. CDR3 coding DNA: TGCGCCAGCAGCTTGGCGGTGGGGGGCGGAGAGACCCAGTACTTC. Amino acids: CASSLAVGGGETQYF. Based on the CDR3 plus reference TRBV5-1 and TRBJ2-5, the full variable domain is KAGVTQTPRYLIKTRGQQVTLSCSPISGHRSVSWYQQTPGQGLQFLFEYFSETQRNKGNFPGRFSGRQFSNSRSEMNVSTLELGDSALYLCASSLAVGGGETQYFGPGTRLLVL.

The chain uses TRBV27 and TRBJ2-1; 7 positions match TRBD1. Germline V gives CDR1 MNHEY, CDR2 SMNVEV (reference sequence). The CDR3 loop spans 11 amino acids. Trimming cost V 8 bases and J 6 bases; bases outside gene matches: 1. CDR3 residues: CASYRGNEQFF. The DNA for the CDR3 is TGTGCCAGCTACAGGGGCAATGAGCAGTTCTTC.

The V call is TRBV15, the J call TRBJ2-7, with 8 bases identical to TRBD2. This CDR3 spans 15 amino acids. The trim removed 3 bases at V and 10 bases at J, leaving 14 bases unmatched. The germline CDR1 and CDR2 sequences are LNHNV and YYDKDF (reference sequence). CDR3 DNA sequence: TGTGCCACCAGCAGTGCCGCGGGGGCGAGCGGGGGCCAGTACTTC. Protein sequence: CATSSAAGASGGQYF.

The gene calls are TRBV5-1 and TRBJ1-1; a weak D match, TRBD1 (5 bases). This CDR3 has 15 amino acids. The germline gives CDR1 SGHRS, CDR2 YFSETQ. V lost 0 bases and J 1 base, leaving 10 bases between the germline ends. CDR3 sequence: CASSLVGGANTEAFF. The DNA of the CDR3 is TGCGCCAGCAGCTTGGTTGGCGGGGCGAACACTGAAGCTTTCTTT.

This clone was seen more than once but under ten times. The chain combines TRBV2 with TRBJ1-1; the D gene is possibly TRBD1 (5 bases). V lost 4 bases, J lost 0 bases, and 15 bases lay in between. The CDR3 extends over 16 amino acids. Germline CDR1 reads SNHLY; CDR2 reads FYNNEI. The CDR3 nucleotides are TGTGCCAGCAGTGTAGGCCGAGGGGCGGTGAACACTGAAGCTTTCTTT. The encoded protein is CASSVGRGAVNTEAFF.

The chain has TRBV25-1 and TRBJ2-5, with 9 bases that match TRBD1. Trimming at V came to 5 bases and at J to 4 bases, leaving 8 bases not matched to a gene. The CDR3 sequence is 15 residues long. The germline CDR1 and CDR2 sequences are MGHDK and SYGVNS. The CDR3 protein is CASSKITGGRETQYF. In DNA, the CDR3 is TGTGCCAGCAGTAAAATCACAGGGGGCCGAGAGACCCAGTACTTC. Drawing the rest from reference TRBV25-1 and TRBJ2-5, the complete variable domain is EADIYQTPRYLVIGTGKKITLECSQTMGHDKMYWYQQDPGMELHLIHYSYGVNSTEKGDLSSESTVSRIRTEHFPLTLESARPSHTSQYLCASSKITGGRETQYFGPGTRLLVL.

The CDR3 here is CASSYSRDGSFWQPQHF. CDR3 DNA: TGTGCCAGCAGTTATAGCCGGGACGGGAGCTTTTGGCAGCCCCAGCATTTT. The chain combines TRBV6-2 or TRBV6-3 with TRBJ1-5, with D maybe TRBD1 (5 bases). The germline V gene encodes CDR1 MNHEY and CDR2 SVGEGT. CDR3 size: 17 residues. The ends were cut back, 3 bases at V and 7 bases at J, with 22 bases in the middle.

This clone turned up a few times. CDR3 loop: CASSRDTGELFF. DNA for the CDR3: TGCGCCAGCAGCCGAGACACCGGGGAGCTGTTTTTT. The chain combines TRBV5-1 with TRBJ2-2; D unresolved. Germline CDR1 reads SGHRS; CDR2 reads YFSETQ. The CDR3 extends over 12 amino acids. Trimming cost V 4 bases and J 3 bases, with 4 bases left between them.

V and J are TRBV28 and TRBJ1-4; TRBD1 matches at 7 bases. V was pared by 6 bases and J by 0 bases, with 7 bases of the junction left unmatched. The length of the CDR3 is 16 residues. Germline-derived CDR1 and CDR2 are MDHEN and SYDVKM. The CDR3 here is CASSRGTAATNEKLFF. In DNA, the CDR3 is TGTGCCAGCAGCCGTGGGACAGCCGCAACTAATGAAAAACTGTTTTTT.

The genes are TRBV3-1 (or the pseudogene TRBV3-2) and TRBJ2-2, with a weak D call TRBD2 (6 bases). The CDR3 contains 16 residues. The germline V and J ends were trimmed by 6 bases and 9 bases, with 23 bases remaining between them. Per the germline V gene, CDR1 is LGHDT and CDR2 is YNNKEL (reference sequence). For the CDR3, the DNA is TGTGCCAGCAGTCTACTCGGGACTGAGACTCCTCGGGAGCTGTTTTTT. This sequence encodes CASSLLGTETPRELFF.

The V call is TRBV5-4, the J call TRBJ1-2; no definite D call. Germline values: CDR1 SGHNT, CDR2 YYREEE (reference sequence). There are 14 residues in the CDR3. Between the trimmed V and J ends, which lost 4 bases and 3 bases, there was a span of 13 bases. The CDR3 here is CASSQVGRYYGYTF. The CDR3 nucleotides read TGTGCCAGCAGCCAAGTAGGACGTTACTATGGCTACACCTTC. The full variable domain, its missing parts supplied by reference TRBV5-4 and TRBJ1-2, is ETGVTQSPTHLIKTRGQQVTLRCSSQSGHNTVSWYQQALGQGPQFIFQYYREEENGRGNFPPRFSGLQFPNYSSELNVNALELDDSALYLCASSQVGRYYGYTFGSGTRLTVV.

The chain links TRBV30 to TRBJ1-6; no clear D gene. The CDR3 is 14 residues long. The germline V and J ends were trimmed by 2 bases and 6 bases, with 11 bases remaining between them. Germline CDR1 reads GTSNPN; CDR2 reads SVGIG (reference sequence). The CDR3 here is CAWSRRTTNSPLHF. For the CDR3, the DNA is TGTGCCTGGAGTAGAAGAACAACTAATTCACCCCTCCACTTT.

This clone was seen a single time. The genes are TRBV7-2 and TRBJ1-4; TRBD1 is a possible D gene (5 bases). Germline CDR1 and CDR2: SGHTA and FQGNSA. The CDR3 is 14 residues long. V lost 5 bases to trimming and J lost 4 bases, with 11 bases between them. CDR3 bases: TGTGCCAGCAGCAAATGGGGGGGTAATGAAAAACTGTTTTTT. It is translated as CASSKWGGNEKLFF.

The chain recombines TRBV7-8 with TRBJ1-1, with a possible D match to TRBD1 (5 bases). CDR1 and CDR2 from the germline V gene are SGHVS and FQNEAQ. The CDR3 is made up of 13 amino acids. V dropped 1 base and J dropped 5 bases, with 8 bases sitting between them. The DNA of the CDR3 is TGTGCCAGCAGCTTAGGCGGGGGGACTGAAGCTTTCTTT. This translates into CASSLGGGTEAFF.

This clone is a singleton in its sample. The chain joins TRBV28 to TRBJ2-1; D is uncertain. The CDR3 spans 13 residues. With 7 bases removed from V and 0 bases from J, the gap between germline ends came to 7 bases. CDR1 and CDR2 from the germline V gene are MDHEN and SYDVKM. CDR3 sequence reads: CASTAPSYNEQFF. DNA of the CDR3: TGTGCCAGCACGGCCCCCTCCTACAATGAGCAGTTCTTC. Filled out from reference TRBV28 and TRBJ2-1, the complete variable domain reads DVKVTQSSRYLVKRTGEKVFLECVQDMDHENMFWYRQDPGLGLRLIYFSYDVKMKEKGDIPEGYSVSREKKERFSLILESASTNQTSMYLCASTAPSYNEQFFGPGTRLTVL.

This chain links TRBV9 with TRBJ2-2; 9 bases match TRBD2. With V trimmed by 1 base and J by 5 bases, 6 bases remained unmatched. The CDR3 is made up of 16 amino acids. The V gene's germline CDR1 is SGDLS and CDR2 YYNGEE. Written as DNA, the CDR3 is TGTGCCAGCAGCGTAAGTCTCCTAGCGGGGACCGGGGAGCTGTTTTTT. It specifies CASSVSLLAGTGELFF. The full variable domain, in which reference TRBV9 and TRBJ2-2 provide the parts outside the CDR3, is DSGVTQTPKHLITATGQRVTLRCSPRSGDLSVYWYQQSLDQGLQFLIQYYNGEERAKGNILERFSAQQFPDLHSELNLSSLELGDSALYFCASSVSLLAGTGELFFGEGSRLTVL.

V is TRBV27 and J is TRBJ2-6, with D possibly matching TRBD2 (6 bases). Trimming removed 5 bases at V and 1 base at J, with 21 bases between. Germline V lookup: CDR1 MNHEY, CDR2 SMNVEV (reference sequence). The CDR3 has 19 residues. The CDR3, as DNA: TGTGCCAGCAGTCCCCGCCGGGGGTCAGGTTGGTCTGGGGCCAACGTCCTGACTTTC. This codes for CASSPRRGSGWSGANVLTF. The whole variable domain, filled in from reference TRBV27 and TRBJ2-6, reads EAQVTQNPRYLITVTGKKLTVTCSQNMNHEYMSWYRQDPGLGLRQIYYSMNVEVTDKGDVPEGYKVSRKEKRNFPLILESPSPNQTSLYFCASSPRRGSGWSGANVLTFGAGSRLTVL.

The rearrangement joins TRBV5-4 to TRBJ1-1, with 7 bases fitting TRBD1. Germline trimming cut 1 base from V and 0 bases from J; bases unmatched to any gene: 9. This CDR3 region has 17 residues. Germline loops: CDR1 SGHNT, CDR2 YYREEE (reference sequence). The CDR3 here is CASSLNRAGGMNTEAFF. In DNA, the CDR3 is TGTGCCAGCAGCTTGAATAGGGCAGGGGGTATGAACACTGAAGCTTTCTTT.

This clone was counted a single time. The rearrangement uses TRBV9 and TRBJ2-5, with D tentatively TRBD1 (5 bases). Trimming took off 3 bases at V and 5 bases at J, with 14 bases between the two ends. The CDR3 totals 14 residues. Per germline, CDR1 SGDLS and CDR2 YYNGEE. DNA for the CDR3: TGTGCCAGCAGCGCTCTTAGGGGTGGGGAGACCCAGTACTTC. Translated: CASSALRGGETQYF.

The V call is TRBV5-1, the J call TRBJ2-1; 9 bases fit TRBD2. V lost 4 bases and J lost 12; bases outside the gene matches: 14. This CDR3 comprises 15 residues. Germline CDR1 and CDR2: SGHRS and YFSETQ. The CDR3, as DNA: TGCGCCAGCAGCACGACTAGCGGATCTTATACTGGGCAGTTCTTC. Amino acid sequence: CASSTTSGSYTGQFF.

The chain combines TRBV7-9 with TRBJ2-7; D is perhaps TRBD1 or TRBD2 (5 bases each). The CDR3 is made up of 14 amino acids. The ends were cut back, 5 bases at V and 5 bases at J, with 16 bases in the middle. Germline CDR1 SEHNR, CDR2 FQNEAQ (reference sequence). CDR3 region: CASSPGTRANEQYF. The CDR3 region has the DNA TGTGCCAGCAGCCCTGGGACCCGAGCTAACGAGCAGTACTTC.

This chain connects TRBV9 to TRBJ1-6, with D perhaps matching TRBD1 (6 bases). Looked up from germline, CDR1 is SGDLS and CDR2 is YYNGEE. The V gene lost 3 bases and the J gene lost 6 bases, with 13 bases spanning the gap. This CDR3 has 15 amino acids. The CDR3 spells CASSAVGQINSPLHF. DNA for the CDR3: TGTGCCAGCAGCGCCGTTGGACAGATTAATTCACCCCTCCACTTT.

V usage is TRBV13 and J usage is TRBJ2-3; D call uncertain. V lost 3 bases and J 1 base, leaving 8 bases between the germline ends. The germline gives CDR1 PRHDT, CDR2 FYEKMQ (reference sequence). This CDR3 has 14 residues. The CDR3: CASSFRVGTDTQYF. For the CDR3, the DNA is TGTGCCAGCAGCTTTAGGGTCGGCACAGATACGCAGTATTTT.

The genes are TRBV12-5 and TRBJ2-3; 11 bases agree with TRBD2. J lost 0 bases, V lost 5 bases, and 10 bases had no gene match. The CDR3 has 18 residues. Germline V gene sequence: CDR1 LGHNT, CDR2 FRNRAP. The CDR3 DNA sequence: TGTGCTAGTGGTATAATTAGCGGGGGGGCCAACAGCACAGATACGCAGTATTTT. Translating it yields CASGIISGGANSTDTQYF.

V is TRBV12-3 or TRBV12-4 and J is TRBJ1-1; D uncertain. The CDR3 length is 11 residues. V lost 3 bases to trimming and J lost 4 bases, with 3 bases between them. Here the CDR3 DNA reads TGTGCCAGCAGTTTGTTCACTGAAGCTTTCTTT. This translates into CASSLFTEAFF.